The 30 T cell receptor delta chains presented below share a single source sample, sequenced in a study of Vδ1+ human thymocytes. Points from the study as a whole: Thymic TRG and TRD repertoires appeared highly polyclonal, with Gaussian CDR3 length distributions.

These receptors' antigens are unknown. Extracted RNA was reverse transcribed into cDNA. Pooled V-gene forward primers with one constant-region reverse primer generated the CDR3 amplicons by multiplex PCR. TCRdb re-called the multiplex PCR reads through CATT. Of roughly 56,000 delta-chain clones listed, about 14% were seen once; the top ten hold around 0.37%. The source material was Vdelta1+ gamma-delta thymocytes from the thymus. Described subset: FACS-sorted CD3+ TCRalphabeta- TCRVdelta1+ TCRVdelta2- thymocytes. The source is a girl less than two years old who had congenital heart surgery.

This clone was counted only a few times. V is TRDV1 and J is TRDJ1; possibly TRDD2 or TRDD3 for D (6 bases each). V was trimmed by 2 bases and J by 11 bases, leaving 27 bases between them. This CDR3 spans 17 amino acids. Germline CDR1 and CDR2: TSWWSYY and QGS. The CDR3 loop is CALGESCLLRAGIRLIF. The CDR3 coding sequence is TGTGCTCTTGGGGAATCTTGCCTCCTACGCGCGGGGATTAGGCTCATCTTT.

This clone was picked up a small number of times. It is unclear where the CDR3 begins or ends on the DNA, so no DNA is shown, and the CDR3 is as TCRdb lists it. The chain uses TRAV29/DV5 and TRDJ1. CDR1 is NSMFDY and CDR2 is ISSIKDK in the germline V gene. The CDR3 is 18 residues long, ends included. CDR3 protein: CSVLLCSKPSKGFLKLIF.

The V call is TRAV29/DV5, the J call TRDJ3; no clear D gene. Germline assignment: CDR1 NSMFDY and CDR2 ISSIKDK. The CDR3 runs to 14 residues. Trimming left V 2 bases short and J 2 bases short, with 5 bases between. CDR3 sequence reads: CAASSTWDTRQMFF. The CDR3 nucleotides are TGTGCAGCAAGTTCAACCTGGGACACCCGACAGATGTTTTTC.

The chain links TRDV3 to TRDJ1; 8 bases are shared with TRDD3. V dropped 3 bases and J dropped 1; count of bases not matched to a gene: 19. The CDR3 covers 18 residues. Per germline, CDR1 TVYSNPD and CDR2 GDNSRS (reference sequence). CDR3 amino acids: CAFTPLILGIQRTDKLIF. The CDR3 DNA reads TGTGCCTTCACCCCGTTAATACTGGGGATACAGCGCACCGATAAACTCATCTTT.

The sample holds a few counts of this clone. The gene calls are TRDV1 and TRDJ1, with 8 bases aligning to TRDD2. From germline, CDR1 is TSWWSYY and CDR2 QGS. J was trimmed by 0 bases and V by 0 bases; bases with no gene match: 9. CDR3 size: 18 residues. The CDR3 loop reads CALGELSFLWRHTDKLIF. The CDR3, as DNA: TGTGCTCTTGGGGAACTGTCCTTCCTATGGCGACACACCGATAAACTCATCTTT.

To note about this clone: Its ends do not fully match the called genes, so a read error is possible. V usage is TRDV1 and J usage is TRDJ1, with D maybe TRDD3 (6 bases). Germline lookup yields CDR1 TSWWSYY and CDR2 QGS. CDR3 length equals 14 residues. The DNA of the CDR3 is TGTGCTCATGGGGGTGCTGGGCACACCGATAAACTCATCTTT. This sequence encodes CAHGGAGHTDKLIF.

This clone was seen a few times. The chain employs TRDV1 and TRDJ1, with D perhaps matching TRDD2 (6 bases). Looked up from germline, CDR1 is TSWWSYY and CDR2 is QGS. This CDR3 has 20 residues. Deletions cut 4 bases from V and 0 bases from J, with 27 bases between. The CDR3 DNA reads TGTGCTCTTGGGGTCCGGCCTTCCCCGGCCAAATTGCCGTACACCGATAAACTCATCTTT. Its translation: CALGVRPSPAKLPYTDKLIF.

A note on this clone: One end of the junction varies from germline; a read error may be responsible. V and J are TRDV1 and TRDJ1, with TRDD3 as a possible D gene (5 bases). The CDR3 contains 17 residues. Germline V lookup: CDR1 TSWWSYY, CDR2 QGS. The CDR3 DNA is TGTGCTCTTGGGTCGAGGTACTTAAGCCGATCATCGGATAAATTCATCTTT. This encodes CALGSRYLSRSSDKFIF.

This clone was detected only a few times. This chain joins TRDV1 and TRDJ1; TRDD3 matches 8 bases. V lost 3 bases to trimming and J lost 2 bases; unmatched junction nucleotides: 17. The germline V gene has CDR1 TSWWSYY and CDR2 QGS. CDR3 length: 19 residues. The CDR3 nucleotides read TGTGCTCTTGGGGAGCTACGACGACTGGGGGGGGGAATGACCGATAAACTCATCTTT. Its protein product is CALGELRRLGGGMTDKLIF.

This rearrangement joins TRDV1 to TRDJ1; 13 bases map to TRDD3. Germline CDR1 reads TSWWSYY; CDR2 reads QGS. CDR3 length: 23 amino acids. The V and J ends lost 0 bases and 0 bases, in that order; junction bases with no gene match: 19. The CDR3 DNA reads as TGTGCTCTTGGGGAACTAAAGTTGCCTAGAACTAGGACTGGGGGATACGACACCGATAAACTCATCTTT. Amino acid sequence: CALGELKLPRTRTGGYDTDKLIF.

This chain joins TRDV2 and TRDJ2, with 12 nucleotides matching TRDD3. The CDR3 runs to 17 residues. The V and J ends lost 7 bases and 2 bases, in that order; junction bases with no gene match: 10. CDR1 is GEAIGNYY and CDR2 is EKD in the germline V gene. CDR3 DNA sequence: TGTGCCTGCCTAATACTGGGGGATACCGCATTGACAGCACAACTCTTCTTT. It is translated as CACLILGDTALTAQLFF.

This clone showed up just a few times. The chain employs TRDV1 and TRDJ1; 7 bases map to TRDD2. The germline CDR1 and CDR2 sequences are TSWWSYY and QGS. The CDR3 is 20 amino acids. The trim removed 4 bases at V and 1 base at J, leaving 21 bases unmatched. CDR3 loop: CALGVLSYIGLGRCTDKLIF. As DNA, the CDR3 is TGTGCTCTTGGGGTCCTTTCCTACATCGGGCTGGGCAGGTGCACCGATAAACTCATCTTT.

This clone occurred a few times. This rearrangement joins TRDV1 to TRDJ1; 10 nucleotides match TRDD3. The CDR3 is made up of 20 amino acids. The trim removed 0 bases at V and 0 bases at J, leaving 13 bases unmatched. CDR1 TSWWSYY and CDR2 QGS come from the germline V gene. The CDR3 protein is CALGELVPTGGLKYTDKLIF. CDR3 in DNA: TGTGCTCTTGGGGAACTCGTCCCAACTGGGGGATTAAAGTACACCGATAAACTCATCTTT.

Only a few counts were recorded for this clone. The J gene is TRDJ1, the V gene TRDV1, with TRDD3 matching over 10 bases. The junction had 16 bases not matched to a gene; V was cut back by 0 bases and J by 3 bases. Germline CDR1 and CDR2: TSWWSYY and QGS. The CDR3 runs to 20 residues. The CDR3 region is CALGELRMGDTQEYADKLIF. The CDR3 coding sequence is TGTGCTCTTGGGGAACTACGTATGGGGGATACTCAAGAGTACGCCGATAAACTCATCTTT.

The V and J genes are TRDV1 and TRDJ1; maybe TRDD3 (6 bases). Per the germline V gene, CDR1 is TSWWSYY and CDR2 is QGS. V dropped 9 bases and J dropped 1 base, with 15 bases sitting between them. This CDR3 is built from 14 residues. CDR3 nucleotides: TGTGCTCTCCGGGGGGACCCGGGCACCGATAAACTCATCTTT. Its translation is CALRGDPGTDKLIF.

This clone occurred once. This could be a read error, since a much larger clone is one nucleotide away. The chain has TRDV2 and TRDJ1; D not certain. The CDR3 is made up of 15 amino acids. Germline V gives CDR1 GEAIGNYY, CDR2 EKD. The V gene lost 3 bases and the J gene lost 12 bases, with 25 bases spanning the gap. The CDR3 coding sequence is TGTGCCTGTGACTTTACATGTCTAAGCCGAAACCAGATCATCTTT. As protein: CACDFTCLSRNQIIF.

This clone was counted only a few times. One end of the junction is discordant with germline, which a read error may explain. V usage is TRDV2 and J usage is TRDJ1, with 10 bases aligning to TRDD3. Germline values: CDR1 GEAIGNYY, CDR2 EKD. This CDR3 comprises 19 residues. The DNA for the CDR3 is TGTGCCGGTGACACGTACTGGGGGATCACCCCCGACTACACCGATAAACTCATCTTT. It is translated as CAGDTYWGITPDYTDKLIF.

Turning to this clone: Other DNA sequences in the same sample also yield this CDR3. The gene calls are TRDV1 and TRDJ1; TRDD3 agrees at 12 bases. The CDR3 covers 20 residues. The germline V gene encodes CDR1 TSWWSYY and CDR2 QGS. The ends lost 6 bases at V and 0 bases at J; junction bases unmatched: 17. This CDR3 reads CALGPACTGGYHPYTDKLIF. As DNA, the CDR3 is TGTGCTCTTGGACCCGCCTGTACTGGGGGATACCACCCGTACACCGATAAACTCATCTTT.

This clone was seen only a few times. The gene calls are TRDV1 and TRDJ1, with D perhaps TRDD2 or TRDD3 (5 bases each). The CDR3 contains 18 residues. The V gene lost 2 bases and the J gene lost 1 base, with 20 bases spanning the gap. CDR1 TSWWSYY and CDR2 QGS come from the germline V gene. CDR3 sequence reads: CALGEGGDSLHPTDKLIF. CDR3 DNA: TGTGCTCTTGGGGAAGGGGGTGATTCCTTACATCCCACCGATAAACTCATCTTT.

This clone was found a few times. The chain is built from TRDV1 and TRDJ1, with TRDD3 matching over 12 bases. The germline V gene encodes CDR1 TSWWSYY and CDR2 QGS. This CDR3 is built from 25 residues. The junction had 26 bases not matched to a gene; V was cut back by 0 bases and J by 0 bases. The CDR3 is CALGELSRGCAPNTGGYSYTDKLIF. The CDR3 DNA is TGTGCTCTTGGGGAACTTTCCCGAGGGTGTGCCCCCAATACTGGGGGATACTCGTACACCGATAAACTCATCTTT.

This clone was seen only a few times. The J gene is TRDJ1, the V gene TRDV1; TRDD3 matches 8 bases. Trimming removed 0 bases from V and 0 bases from J; junction bases left unmatched: 18. The length of the CDR3 is 21 residues. The V gene's germline CDR1 is TSWWSYY and CDR2 QGS. The CDR3, as DNA: TGTGCTCTTGGGGAACTCAAGTCCTACTATTCTGGGGGACGAGACACCGATAAACTCATCTTT. Protein sequence: CALGELKSYYSGGRDTDKLIF.

The rearrangement joins TRDV1 to TRDJ1, with 7 bases matching TRDD3. The CDR3 contains 19 residues. Unmatched junction bases numbered 18, after V lost 5 bases and J lost 0 bases. Germline V gene data show CDR1 as TSWWSYY and CDR2 as QGS. CDR3 sequence (DNA): TGTGCTCTTGGGACCCAGAGCGTACTGGGGAGCTTATACACCGATAAACTCATCTTT. Its protein is CALGTQSVLGSLYTDKLIF.

The V and J genes are TRDV1 and TRDJ1, with D unclear. Between the trimmed V and J ends, which lost 2 bases and 0 bases, there was a span of 10 bases. The CDR3 is 15 residues long. Germline assignment: CDR1 TSWWSYY and CDR2 QGS. Here the CDR3 reads CALGEDVSHTDKLIF. DNA of the CDR3: TGTGCTCTTGGGGAAGATGTTTCCCACACCGATAAACTCATCTTT.

V gene TRDV1 combines with J gene TRDJ1, with D unresolved. The CDR3 extends over 13 amino acids. Between the trimmed V and J ends, which lost 2 bases and 6 bases, there was a span of 10 bases. Germline CDR1 is TSWWSYY and CDR2 is QGS. The CDR3 DNA reads TGTGCTCTTGGGGAATATCCCAACAATAAACTCATCTTT. Encoded protein: CALGEYPNNKLIF.

J is TRDJ1 and V is TRDV1; 8 bases line up with TRDD3. Losses at the gene ends were 9 bases for V and 0 bases for J; bases not matched to a gene: 18. The CDR3 runs to 18 residues. Per germline, CDR1 TSWWSYY and CDR2 QGS. The CDR3 spells CALGMKCLLGVNTDKLIF. CDR3 DNA sequence: TGTGCTCTAGGGATGAAGTGTCTACTGGGGGTCAACACCGATAAACTCATCTTT.

The V call is TRDV1, the J call TRDJ1, with D uncertain. Per the germline V gene, CDR1 is TSWWSYY and CDR2 is QGS. This CDR3 is 17 amino acids long. V gave up 0 bases and J gave up 4 bases, with 18 bases separating them. The chain's CDR3 is CALGELGPFTGHDKLIF. CDR3 DNA: TGTGCTCTTGGGGAACTGGGTCCTTTTACCGGCCACGATAAACTCATCTTT.

The rearrangement uses TRDV1 and TRDJ1; 7 positions match TRDD3. From germline, CDR1 is TSWWSYY and CDR2 QGS. J lost 0 bases, V lost 7 bases, and 47 bases had no gene match. The CDR3 has 28 amino acids. CDR3 in DNA: TGTGCTCTTGTGCCGACTGACTCTGGACCGGGCGAACGAATCAAATCGCTACCCTGGGGGTTGTACACCGATAAACTCATCTTT. The encoded protein is CALVPTDSGPGERIKSLPWGLYTDKLIF.

This clone has a handful of counts. V gene TRDV1 combines with J gene TRDJ1, with 13 bases identical to TRDD3. With V trimmed by 0 bases and J by 1 base, 23 bases remained unmatched. Germline V gene lookup returns CDR1 TSWWSYY and CDR2 QGS. The CDR3 sequence is 24 residues long. CDR3: CALGELSVLLPVLGDTRPTDKLIF. CDR3 in DNA: TGTGCTCTTGGGGAACTAAGCGTCCTTCTCCCAGTACTGGGGGATACGCGACCCACCGATAAACTCATCTTT.

The rearrangement links TRDV1 to TRDJ1; 9 bases are shared with TRDD3. V lost 1 base to trimming and J lost 0 bases; unmatched junction nucleotides: 9. CDR1 and CDR2 (germline): TSWWSYY, QGS. This CDR3 is built from 18 residues. CDR3 region: CALGERGYVAAYTDKLIF. The CDR3 region has the DNA TGTGCTCTTGGGGAACGGGGATACGTCGCGGCGTACACCGATAAACTCATCTTT.

This clone was seen a handful of times. The V gene is TRDV1, the J gene TRDJ1, with TRDD3 matching 12 bases. CDR3 length: 21 residues. The V and J ends lost 0 bases and 3 bases, in that order; junction bases with no gene match: 17. Germline V gives CDR1 TSWWSYY, CDR2 QGS. DNA of the CDR3: TGTGCTCTTGGGGAACTTACTGCTACGTACTGGGGGATACCCCTATCCGATAAACTCATCTTT. Encoded protein: CALGELTATYWGIPLSDKLIF.